The following is a T cell receptor (beta chain) sequence with its context. TCRdb independently ran MiXCR on the 5' RACE reads; one entry per CDR3 protein. Of 500,000 to 650,000 distinct CDR3 sequences listed, roughly 17% are singletons. The record originates from a study of T cells after yellow fever vaccination. The source was PBMCs, collected roughly 5 days after the first yellow fever vaccination. The TCR sequence derives from a man aged 18-30 years who received the YFV17D yellow fever vaccine.

The CDR3 sequence is CASGWDSPLHF. In DNA, the CDR3 is TGTGCCAGCGGGTGGGATTCACCCCTCCACTTT. The rearrangement uses TRBV28 and TRBJ1-6; D gene uncertain. The V end was cut by 8 bases, the J end by 8 bases, with 7 bases between. Germline CDR1 reads MDHEN; CDR2 reads SYDVKM. The CDR3 has 11 amino acids.